This is a list of T cell receptor beta chains from one sample in a study of blood T cell repertoires in COVID-19. The assay was immunoSEQ multiplex PCR, and TCRdb's table has in-frame clones only and misses some. The data hold 75,000 to 100,000 clones, with around nine tenths observed a single time. Sequenced: peripheral blood. These TCRs come from a human donor in a cohort sampled during active COVID-19. The CDR3 runs from the conserved cysteine through the conserved F or W. The order of the fields is clone size, V gene, J gene, D gene, CDR3 DNA, CDR3 protein. A D gene is named only where the DNA matches it firmly. Only some rows state a clone size, as once, few, many or a class for expanded clones.

clone size: once; V gene: TRBV9; J gene: TRBJ2-3; D gene: .; CDR3 DNA: TGTGCCAGCAGCGTAAGATTAGTAGGGGGGGAGAGCACAGATACGCAGTATTTT; CDR3 protein: CASSVRLVGGESTDTQYF
clone size: .; V gene: TRBV7-9; J gene: TRBJ2-1; D gene: TRBD2; CDR3 DNA: TGTGCCAGCACCGGGAGGGCCAAGTTCTTC; CDR3 protein: CASTGRAKFF
clone size: .; V gene: TRBV7-9; J gene: TRBJ2-7; D gene: TRBD2; CDR3 DNA: TGTGCCAGCGTTAGTACTAGCGGGAGTAGCGAGCAGTACTTC; CDR3 protein: CASVSTSGSSEQYF
clone size: .; V gene: TRBV7-9; J gene: TRBJ1-1; D gene: .; CDR3 DNA: TGTGCCAGCAGCTTAGTGGGTAGGGGCTTGAACACTGAAGCTTTCTTT; CDR3 protein: CASSLVGRGLNTEAFF
clone size: once; V gene: TRBV7-9; J gene: TRBJ1-1; D gene: .; CDR3 DNA: TGTGCCAGCAGCTTAGCTGAGGTGGGCACTGAAGCTTTCTTT; CDR3 protein: CASSLAEVGTEAFF
clone size: .; V gene: TRBV7-9; J gene: TRBJ2-1; D gene: .; CDR3 DNA: TGTGCCAGCAGCCGGTATGGGGCGGATGAGCAGTTCTTC; CDR3 protein: CASSRYGADEQFF
clone size: .; V gene: TRBV19; J gene: TRBJ2-7; D gene: .; CDR3 DNA: TGTGCCAGTAAGAGGGCGGGAGAGCAGTACTTC; CDR3 protein: CASKRAGEQYF
clone size: .; V gene: TRBV6-2/TRBV6-3; J gene: TRBJ1-1; D gene: .; CDR3 DNA: TGTGCCAGCAGTTACGAGGGAGGTGAAGCTTTCTTT; CDR3 protein: CASSYEGGEAFF
clone size: .; V gene: TRBV6-5; J gene: TRBJ1-4; D gene: TRBD1; CDR3 DNA: TGTGCCAGCAGTCCGCCGGGACAGGGGGGTGAAAAACTGTTTTTT; CDR3 protein: CASSPPGQGGEKLFF
clone size: .; V gene: TRBV18; J gene: TRBJ1-1; D gene: .; CDR3 DNA: TGTGCCAGCTCACCCCCGTCTAGTCTGAGGACTGAAGCTTTCTTT; CDR3 protein: CASSPPSSLRTEAFF
clone size: once; V gene: TRBV29-1; J gene: TRBJ2-5; D gene: .; CDR3 DNA: TGCAGCGTTGTCAAGGGGGAAGAGACCCAGTACTTC; CDR3 protein: CSVVKGEETQYF
clone size: few; V gene: TRBV3-1/TRBV3-2; J gene: TRBJ1-4; D gene: .; CDR3 DNA: TGTGCCAGCAGCCAAGACAACCGGGAATTGCTTTTT; CDR3 protein: CASSQDNRELLF
clone size: .; V gene: TRBV7-6; J gene: TRBJ1-1; D gene: TRBD1; CDR3 DNA: TGTGCCAGCAGCCCTTGGACAGGGGGACACACTGAAGCTTTCTTT; CDR3 protein: CASSPWTGGHTEAFF
clone size: .; V gene: TRBV4-1; J gene: TRBJ1-3; D gene: TRBD1; CDR3 DNA: TGCGCCAGCAGATATAGCCCAGGGGGCCCCATTGCTGGAAACACCATATATTTT; CDR3 protein: CASRYSPGGPIAGNTIYF
clone size: few; V gene: TRBV6-6; J gene: TRBJ1-1; D gene: TRBD1; CDR3 DNA: TGTGCCAGCAGCAACTCGGGACAGATGAACACTGAAGCTTTCTTT; CDR3 protein: CASSNSGQMNTEAFF
clone size: .; V gene: TRBV7-3; J gene: TRBJ2-1; D gene: TRBD2; CDR3 DNA: TGTGCCAGCAGCTTTGGAGTAACGGGGGGGTACAATGAGCAGTTCTTC; CDR3 protein: CASSFGVTGGYNEQFF
clone size: .; V gene: TRBV20-1; J gene: TRBJ2-2; D gene: .; CDR3 DNA: TGCAGTGCTAGTTATGGCGGGAACACCGGGGAGCTGTTTTTT; CDR3 protein: CSASYGGNTGELFF
clone size: .; V gene: TRBV7-9; J gene: TRBJ1-5; D gene: .; CDR3 DNA: TGTGCCAGCAGCTTAGGAATTTCTACAGATAGCAATCAGCCCCAGCATTTT; CDR3 protein: CASSLGISTDSNQPQHF
clone size: .; V gene: TRBV2; J gene: TRBJ1-5; D gene: .; CDR3 DNA: TGTGCCAGCAGTGTCGACGGGACTCCGCGCAATCAGCCCCAGCATTTT; CDR3 protein: CASSVDGTPRNQPQHF
clone size: .; V gene: TRBV6-5; J gene: TRBJ1-2; D gene: TRBD1; CDR3 DNA: TGTGCCAGCAGTTACTCACAGGGGACCTATGGCTACACCTTC; CDR3 protein: CASSYSQGTYGYTF
clone size: .; V gene: TRBV29-1; J gene: TRBJ2-1; D gene: TRBD2; CDR3 DNA: TGCAGCGTTGAAGGCTTGAGGACTAGCGCTTACAATGAGCAGTTCTTC; CDR3 protein: CSVEGLRTSAYNEQFF
clone size: .; V gene: TRBV7-2; J gene: TRBJ1-2; D gene: .; CDR3 DNA: TGTGCCAGCAGCCACAAAACAGGGAACTATGGCTACACCTTC; CDR3 protein: CASSHKTGNYGYTF
clone size: .; V gene: TRBV5-4; J gene: TRBJ1-1; D gene: .; CDR3 DNA: TGTGCCAGCAGCGGTGACAGACCGAACACTGAAGCTTTCTTT; CDR3 protein: CASSGDRPNTEAFF
clone size: .; V gene: TRBV9; J gene: TRBJ1-2; D gene: .; CDR3 DNA: TGTGCCAGCAGCGTAGAAGGGGGAAGGTTAGGCTACACCTTC; CDR3 protein: CASSVEGGRLGYTF
clone size: .; V gene: TRBV18; J gene: TRBJ2-3; D gene: TRBD2; CDR3 DNA: TGTGCCAGCTCACCACTAGCGGGGGGAACAGATACGCAGTATTTT; CDR3 protein: CASSPLAGGTDTQYF
clone size: .; V gene: TRBV7-9; J gene: TRBJ2-3; D gene: TRBD2; CDR3 DNA: TGTGCCAGCTGGAGGGGACTAGCGGGGGTCACAGATACGCAGTATTTT; CDR3 protein: CASWRGLAGVTDTQYF
clone size: .; V gene: TRBV5-1; J gene: TRBJ1-2; D gene: .; CDR3 DNA: TGCGCCAGCAGCTCCGGACAGACCAACTATGGCTACACCTTC; CDR3 protein: CASSSGQTNYGYTF
clone size: .; V gene: TRBV5-5; J gene: TRBJ1-1; D gene: .; CDR3 DNA: TGTGCCAGCAGCGAGCGCCAAGCTACTGAAGCTTTCTTT; CDR3 protein: CASSERQATEAFF
clone size: .; V gene: TRBV11-2; J gene: TRBJ1-2; D gene: .; CDR3 DNA: TGTGCCAGCAGCTTAGATCCCCAGGGTCCACGCTATGGCTACACCTTC; CDR3 protein: CASSLDPQGPRYGYTF
clone size: .; V gene: TRBV18; J gene: TRBJ1-5; D gene: TRBD1; CDR3 DNA: TGTGCCAGCTCATTTGACAGGGCCGATCAGCCCCAGCATTTT; CDR3 protein: CASSFDRADQPQHF
clone size: once; V gene: TRBV4-3; J gene: TRBJ2-7; D gene: .; CDR3 DNA: TGCGCCAGCAGCCATCGCCCTAAAACCGAGCAGTACTTC; CDR3 protein: CASSHRPKTEQYF
clone size: .; V gene: TRBV18; J gene: TRBJ1-1; D gene: TRBD1; CDR3 DNA: TGTGCCAGCTCACCCGGGTCGCAGGGGGCGGGCACTGAAGCTTTCTTT; CDR3 protein: CASSPGSQGAGTEAFF
clone size: once; V gene: TRBV6-1; J gene: TRBJ2-7; D gene: .; CDR3 DNA: TGTGCCAGCAGTGAATGGGGGGACTCCTACGAGCAGTACTTC; CDR3 protein: CASSEWGDSYEQYF
clone size: .; V gene: TRBV20-1; J gene: TRBJ2-3; D gene: TRBD2; CDR3 DNA: TGCAGTGCTAGTCTGACTAGCGGGAGTAAGTCAGATACGCAGTATTTT; CDR3 protein: CSASLTSGSKSDTQYF
clone size: .; V gene: TRBV7-3; J gene: TRBJ2-7; D gene: TRBD1; CDR3 DNA: TGTGCCAGCAGCTTGGACAGGGATACCTACGAGCAGTACTTC; CDR3 protein: CASSLDRDTYEQYF
clone size: .; V gene: TRBV12-3/TRBV12-4; J gene: TRBJ1-3; D gene: .; CDR3 DNA: TGTGCCAGCAGTTTAAGAGGGTTGATATATTTT; CDR3 protein: CASSLRGLIYF
clone size: .; V gene: TRBV6-4; J gene: TRBJ1-1; D gene: TRBD1; CDR3 DNA: TGTGCCACCAGGGAACAGGGGGTCCCGAACACTGAAGCTTTCTTT; CDR3 protein: CATREQGVPNTEAFF
clone size: .; V gene: TRBV6-6; J gene: TRBJ1-1; D gene: TRBD1; CDR3 DNA: TGTGCCAGCAGTTACCCGGACAGGGTGAACACTGAAGCTTTCTTT; CDR3 protein: CASSYPDRVNTEAFF
clone size: few; V gene: TRBV18; J gene: TRBJ1-3; D gene: TRBD1; CDR3 DNA: TGTGCCAGCTCACCACAGAGACAGGGGCTTAGCTCTGGAAACACCATATATTTT; CDR3 protein: CASSPQRQGLSSGNTIYF
clone size: .; V gene: TRBV3-1/TRBV3-2; J gene: TRBJ1-2; D gene: TRBD1; CDR3 DNA: TGTGCCAGCAGCCAAGCAGGGGGCGCAGGGGGCTACACCTTC; CDR3 protein: CASSQAGGAGGYTF
clone size: .; V gene: TRBV24-1; J gene: TRBJ1-1; D gene: TRBD1; CDR3 DNA: TGTGCCACCATTACAGGGGTAACGGACACTGAAGCTTTCTTT; CDR3 protein: CATITGVTDTEAFF
clone size: .; V gene: TRBV5-1; J gene: TRBJ2-7; D gene: TRBD1; CDR3 DNA: TGCGCCAGCAGCGGTGGGACAGGAGTCTACGAGCAGTACTTC; CDR3 protein: CASSGGTGVYEQYF
clone size: .; V gene: TRBV3-1/TRBV3-2; J gene: TRBJ1-3; D gene: .; CDR3 DNA: TGTGCCAGCAGCCAAGACCGGACAGAGCTCGGGAACACCATATATTTT; CDR3 protein: CASSQDRTELGNTIYF
clone size: once; V gene: TRBV7-9; J gene: TRBJ1-1; D gene: TRBD1; CDR3 DNA: TGTGCCAGCAGCTGGTCCGGGACAGGGGGACCTGAAGCTTTCTTT; CDR3 protein: CASSWSGTGGPEAFF
clone size: .; V gene: TRBV5-4; J gene: TRBJ1-1; D gene: .; CDR3 DNA: TGTGCCAGCAGCTTACAGGTCGGAGCTGAAGCTTTCTTT; CDR3 protein: CASSLQVGAEAFF
clone size: .; V gene: TRBV9; J gene: TRBJ1-2; D gene: .; CDR3 DNA: TGTGCCAGCAGCGAGGGGTCGGGCTACACCTTC; CDR3 protein: CASSEGSGYTF
clone size: few; V gene: TRBV3-1/TRBV3-2; J gene: TRBJ2-7; D gene: TRBD2; CDR3 DNA: TGTGCCAGCAGCCAGGGGTTAGGTAGCGGGAGCGAGCAGTACTTC; CDR3 protein: CASSQGLGSGSEQYF